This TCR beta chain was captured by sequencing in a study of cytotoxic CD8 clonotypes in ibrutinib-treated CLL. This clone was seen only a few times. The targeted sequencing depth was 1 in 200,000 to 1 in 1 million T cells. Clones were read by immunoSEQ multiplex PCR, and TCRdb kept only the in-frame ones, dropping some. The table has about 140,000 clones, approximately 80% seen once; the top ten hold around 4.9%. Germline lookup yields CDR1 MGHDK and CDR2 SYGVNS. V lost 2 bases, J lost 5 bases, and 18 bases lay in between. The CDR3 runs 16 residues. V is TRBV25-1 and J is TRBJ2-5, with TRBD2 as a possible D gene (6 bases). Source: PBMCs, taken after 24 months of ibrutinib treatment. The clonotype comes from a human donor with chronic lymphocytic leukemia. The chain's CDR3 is CASSEVVRGSGETQYF. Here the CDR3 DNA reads TGTGCCAGCAGTGAAGTGGTTCGGGGGTCCGGGGAGACCCAGTACTTC. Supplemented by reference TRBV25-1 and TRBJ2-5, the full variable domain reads EADIYQTPRYLVIGTGKKITLECSQTMGHDKMYWYQQDPGMELHLIHYSYGVNSTEKGDLSSESTVSRIRTEHFPLTLESARPSHTSQYLCASSEVVRGSGETQYFGPGTRLLVL.